The 9 T cell receptor beta chains given below trace back to one sample, sequenced in a study of CD8+CD57+ T cells in acquired aplastic anemia listed by TCRdb under 2018. Sequenced on an Illumina HiSeq 2000. Genomic DNA served as template for TCR beta VDJ combination and CDR3 sequence profiling. TCRdb trimmed public reads at Q25 via fastp, called clones via MiXCR and kept in-frame beta chains. Each CDR3 protein appears once, grouped with its most common genes and DNA. The sample table contains some 130,000 distinct CDR3 sequences; only one count was recorded for less than 45% of them. The ten most abundant clones make up around 8.4% of the sample. Source material: sorted CD4+, CD8+, or CD8+CD57+ T cells (not recorded which) from PBMCs. Receptors originate from a human donor in good health, serving as a control.

This clonotype has a count of ten or more. The chain links TRBV28 to TRBJ1-2; D may be TRBD1 (6 bases). Germline CDR1 reads MDHEN; CDR2 reads SYDVKM. The CDR3 is made up of 14 amino acids. Deletions cut 2 bases from V and 4 bases from J, with 11 bases between. CDR3 in amino acids: CASSLAGAFYGYTF. In DNA form, the CDR3 reads TGTGCCAGCAGTTTAGCAGGGGCCTTCTATGGCTACACCTTC.

This clonotype has at least ten counts. This chain connects TRBV20-1 to TRBJ2-1; D might be TRBD1 (6 bases). Trimming left V 4 bases short and J 3 bases short, with 13 bases between. The CDR3 has 14 residues. In germline, CDR1 is DFQATT, CDR2 SNEGSKA (reference sequence). The CDR3 loop reads CSATTGSLYNEQFF. The CDR3 bases are TGCAGTGCTACTACAGGGTCCCTCTACAATGAGCAGTTCTTC.

Ten or more counts support this clonotype. This chain connects TRBV9 to TRBJ2-1; D is possibly TRBD2 (5 bases). Trimming left V 2 bases short and J 8 bases short, with 5 bases between. Looked up from germline, CDR1 is SGDLS and CDR2 is YYNGEE. CDR3 length: 11 residues. The CDR3 is CASSVGDEQFF. Written as DNA, the CDR3 is TGTGCCAGCAGCGTCGGGGATGAGCAGTTCTTC.

This chain joins TRBV2 and TRBJ1-1; D is ambiguous. Germline-derived CDR1 and CDR2 are SNHLY and FYNNEI. The ends were cut back, 6 bases at V and 3 bases at J, with 14 bases in the middle. The CDR3 sequence is 14 residues long. DNA for the CDR3: TGTGCCAGCAGCTCGAGACGGTCTCACACTGAAGCTTTCTTT. Its translation is CASSSRRSHTEAFF.

This clonotype was recorded many times. J is TRBJ1-2 and V is TRBV3-1, with 9 positions matching TRBD1. V lost 6 bases and J lost 8; bases outside the gene matches: 16. In germline, CDR1 is LGHDT, CDR2 YNNKEL (reference sequence). The CDR3 contains 16 residues. For the CDR3, the DNA is TGTGCCAGCAGTCGATCCTCCGGGACAGGGACTGAAGGCTACACCTTC. It is translated as CASSRSSGTGTEGYTF.

This sequence joins TRBV4-3 and TRBJ1-2; 8 bases agree with TRBD1. With 5 bases clipped from V and 5 bases from J, the junction kept 7 bases outside the gene matches. The CDR3 is 14 residues long. CDR1 and CDR2 from the germline V gene are LGHNA and YSLEER. The CDR3 sequence is CASSRGTGPYGYTF. The CDR3 DNA sequence: TGCGCCAGCAGCAGAGGGACAGGACCTTATGGCTACACCTTC.

The J gene is TRBJ2-3, the V gene TRBV4-3, with D perhaps TRBD1 or TRBD2 (6 bases each). Trimming pared 5 bases from V and 2 bases from J, leaving 14 bases between. This CDR3 spans 15 amino acids. Germline loops: CDR1 LGHNA, CDR2 YSLEER. The CDR3 spells CASSSRGPLTDTQYF. The DNA for the CDR3 is TGCGCCAGCAGCTCCCGGGGGCCTCTCACAGATACGCAGTATTTT.

The chain recombines TRBV2 with TRBJ1-1; tentatively, D is TRBD1 (5 bases). This CDR3 region has 13 residues. The V gene lost 8 bases and the J gene lost 4 bases, with 14 bases spanning the gap. Germline CDR1 SNHLY, CDR2 FYNNEI. CDR3 sequence: CASHPGSGTEAFF. The CDR3 DNA reads as TGTGCCAGCCACCCAGGGTCGGGCACTGAAGCTTTCTTT.

The rearrangement uses TRBV10-3 and TRBJ1-2; tentatively, D is TRBD1 (6 bases). CDR1 and CDR2 (germline): ENHRY, SYGVKD. V was trimmed by 4 bases and J by 0 bases, leaving 9 bases between them. The CDR3 consists of 14 residues. The CDR3 sequence: CAISADSPNYGYTF. The CDR3 DNA sequence: TGTGCCATCAGTGCGGACAGCCCTAACTATGGCTACACCTTC.